The 30 T cell receptor beta chains given below trace back to one sample, sequenced in a study of T cells after posttransplantation cyclophosphamide. A marrow graft followed busulfan-fludarabine conditioning, with cyclophosphamide on days +3 and +4. The data were produced by immunoSEQ multiplex PCR, yet TCRdb's version contains in-frame clones alone and is incomplete. The table lists tens of thousands of clones, approximately 87% of them singletons. Sequences were derived from PBMCs, sampled after allogeneic stem cell transplant with posttransplant cyclophosphamide. The receptors come from a female patient between 30 and 39 years old who received an allogeneic stem cell transplant from an unrelated donor, was CMV-positive, and had no GVHD. Some T cells here may be from the graft donor.

The chain employs TRBV19 and TRBJ2-3; D might be TRBD2 (6 bases). V lost 6 bases and J 1 base, leaving 14 bases between the germline ends. The CDR3 contains 15 residues. Germline CDR1 reads LNHDA; CDR2 reads SQIVND (reference sequence). The CDR3 sequence is CASRRKGGGTDTQYF. Written as DNA, the CDR3 is TGTGCCAGTAGGCGCAAGGGAGGTGGCACAGATACGCAGTATTTT.

The chain employs TRBV28 and TRBJ2-2; TRBD2 might be the D (5 bases). V was trimmed by 3 bases and J by 5 bases, leaving 13 bases between them. Per the germline V gene, CDR1 is MDHEN and CDR2 is SYDVKM. The CDR3 has 15 amino acids. The CDR3 DNA reads as TGTGCCAGCAGTTTTCCCCGGCTAGCAACCGGGGAGCTGTTTTTT. Translation: CASSFPRLATGELFF.

The chain links TRBV6-6 to TRBJ2-3; 9 nucleotides match TRBD1. V was pared by 4 bases and J by 3 bases, with 8 bases of the junction left unmatched. CDR3 length: 16 residues. Germline lookup yields CDR1 MNHNY and CDR2 SVGAGI (reference sequence). Here the CDR3 reads CASSLPTGTGTDTQYF. The DNA of the CDR3 is TGTGCCAGCAGTTTACCTACCGGGACAGGGACAGATACGCAGTATTTT.

This chain connects TRBV9 to TRBJ2-3; TRBD2 agrees at 9 bases. This CDR3 contains 14 residues. The V gene end was trimmed by 7 bases and the J gene end by 7 bases; junction bases not matched to a gene: 10. Germline V gene data show CDR1 as SGDLS and CDR2 as YYNGEE. CDR3 sequence reads: CASRRGGRGNTQYF. CDR3 nucleotide sequence: TGTGCCAGCCGGCGGGGGGGCCGGGGAAATACGCAGTATTTT. Filled out from reference TRBV9 and TRBJ2-3, the complete variable domain reads DSGVTQTPKHLITATGQRVTLRCSPRSGDLSVYWYQQSLDQGLQFLIQYYNGEERAKGNILERFSAQQFPDLHSELNLSSLELGDSALYFCASRRGGRGNTQYFGPGTRLTVL.

The CDR3 nucleotides are TGTGCCAGCAGCCTGCCCGGGGGCTATGGCTACACCTTC. Its protein is CASSLPGGYGYTF. J is TRBJ1-2 and V is TRBV7-6; a weak D match, TRBD1 (5 bases). Looked up from germline, CDR1 is SGHVS and CDR2 is FNYEAQ. This CDR3 is 13 amino acids long. V was pared by 5 bases and J by 4 bases, with 11 bases between.

The table lists this clone with a few counts. The CDR3 loop is CAISEASGGIYEQYF. DNA for the CDR3: TGTGCCATCAGTGAGGCTAGCGGGGGGATCTACGAGCAGTACTTC. The gene calls are TRBV10-3 and TRBJ2-7, with 11 bases aligning to TRBD2. V shed 2 bases, J shed 3 bases, and the junction held 3 bases outside the gene matches. The CDR3 spans 15 residues. The germline V gene encodes CDR1 ENHRY and CDR2 SYGVKD.

On this clone itself: An end of the junction differs from the germline gene, which may be a read error. The chain is built from TRBV5-1 and TRBJ1-2, with D possibly matching TRBD1 (5 bases). Germline CDR1 reads SGHRS; CDR2 reads YFSETQ. This CDR3 spans 13 amino acids. The CDR3 coding sequence is TGCACCAGCGCCGACGGGACTCTCGGGGGCTACACCTTC. It codes for CTSADGTLGGYTF.

The chain carries TRBV6-5 and TRBJ1-6, with a possible D match to TRBD1 (5 bases). V gave up 6 bases and J gave up 0 bases, with 9 bases separating them. The CDR3 contains 15 residues. The germline CDR1 and CDR2 sequences are MNHEY and SVGAGI. The CDR3 here is CASRDIASYNSPLHF. The CDR3 DNA reads TGTGCCAGCAGGGACATAGCCTCCTATAATTCACCCCTCCACTTT.

This clone was found a few times. The chain combines TRBV6-4 with TRBJ2-2; 15 bases are a match to TRBD2. J lost 4 bases, V lost 6 bases, and 9 bases had no gene match. CDR1 and CDR2 (germline): MRHNA, SNTAGT. The CDR3 contains 18 residues. CDR3 sequence (DNA): TGTGCCAGCAGCCTCGGACTAGCGGGGGGGCCTTTCACCGGGGAGCTGTTTTTT. This encodes CASSLGLAGGPFTGELFF.

J is TRBJ2-5 and V is TRBV28; possibly TRBD1 for D (5 bases). Germline loops: CDR1 MDHEN, CDR2 SYDVKM. V was cut by 1 base and J by 4 bases, with 19 bases left in between. The CDR3 consists of 17 residues. The CDR3 nucleotides read TGTGCCAGCAGTTTATACCCCGAGACAGCCCCAAGAGAGACCCAGTACTTC. It specifies CASSLYPETAPRETQYF.

The chain employs TRBV9 and TRBJ1-1; 10 bases fit TRBD1. The ends lost 2 bases at V and 7 bases at J; junction bases unmatched: 8. The CDR3 is made up of 15 amino acids. Germline values: CDR1 SGDLS, CDR2 YYNGEE. CDR3 residues: CASSVDRGGPREAFF. As DNA, the CDR3 is TGTGCCAGCAGCGTGGACAGGGGGGGACCGCGTGAAGCTTTCTTT.

The rearrangement uses TRBV5-1 and TRBJ2-3; D is uncertain. CDR1 and CDR2 from the germline V gene are SGHRS and YFSETQ. Trimming removed 6 bases from V and 6 bases from J, with 11 bases in between. This CDR3 has 12 residues. CDR3 sequence (DNA): TGCGCCAGCAAAGACCAGGCTGATACGCAGTATTTT. Residues: CASKDQADTQYF.

This clone is a singleton in its sample. The V gene is TRBV11-1, the J gene TRBJ2-5, with TRBD2 matching 9 bases. V gave up 4 bases and J gave up 0 bases; unmatched junction bases: 12. The CDR3 spans 18 residues. CDR1 is SGHAT, CDR2 FQDESV, per germline (reference sequence). As DNA, the CDR3 is TGTGCCAGCAGCTACTCCCATCTAGCGGGGCCTAACCAAGAGACCCAGTACTTC. This codes for CASSYSHLAGPNQETQYF.

The chain combines TRBV29-1 with TRBJ2-3; D is perhaps TRBD2 (7 bases). Germline V gene sequence: CDR1 SQVTM, CDR2 ANQGSEA. There are 14 residues in the CDR3. The V end lost 4 bases, the J end lost 2 bases, and 13 bases lay between the germline ends. CDR3 nucleotide sequence: TGCAGCGTTGTCTCGGGGGGCGCCACAGATACGCAGTATTTT. This gives the protein CSVVSGGATDTQYF.

The chain joins TRBV7-9 to TRBJ2-7, with 7 nucleotides matching TRBD1. The CDR3 is 15 residues long. CDR1 is SEHNR, CDR2 FQNEAQ, per germline (reference sequence). V was clipped by 0 bases and J by 5 bases; unmatched bases: 7. DNA of the CDR3: TGTGCCAGCAGCTTAGCGGGGACAGATGGGAACGAGCAGTACTTC. Translating it yields CASSLAGTDGNEQYF.

This rearrangement joins TRBV18 to TRBJ1-1, with 10 bases lining up with TRBD1. Germline V gives CDR1 KGHSH, CDR2 LQKENI. The CDR3 has 14 amino acids. Losses at the gene ends were 6 bases for V and 5 bases for J; bases not matched to a gene: 6. Here the CDR3 DNA reads TGTGCCAGCTCCGCGACAGGGGGCAGAACTGAAGCTTTCTTT. Translating gives CASSATGGRTEAFF.

The CDR3 DNA reads TGTGCCACCAGCAGATACTTCCCAGGGGCTGATGGAAACACCATATATTTT. Translating it yields CATSRYFPGADGNTIYF. The chain recombines TRBV15 with TRBJ1-3, with D possibly being TRBD1 (6 bases). The CDR3 covers 17 residues. Trimming removed 2 bases from V and 3 bases from J, with 17 bases in between. Per germline, CDR1 LNHNV and CDR2 YYDKDF (reference sequence).

The V call is TRBV7-6, the J call TRBJ1-3; unclear D gene. The CDR3 consists of 17 residues. The germline V gene encodes CDR1 SGHVS and CDR2 FNYEAQ. The V and J ends lost 1 base and 0 bases respectively, with 13 bases between them. The CDR3 DNA is TGTGCCAGCAGCTTAGAGGCTAGGTGGAACTCTGGAAACACCATATATTTT. It encodes CASSLEARWNSGNTIYF.

This chain links TRBV2 with TRBJ1-2; 8 bases are shared with TRBD1. From germline, CDR1 is SNHLY and CDR2 FYNNEI. Germline trimming cut 10 bases from V and 7 bases from J; bases unmatched to any gene: 8. The CDR3 sequence is 12 residues long. CDR3 sequence: CAIPDRAGGYTF. CDR3 DNA: TGTGCCATCCCGGACAGGGCTGGTGGCTACACCTTC.

The V call is TRBV28, the J call TRBJ2-1; no clear D. This CDR3 has 16 amino acids. Germline V gene sequence: CDR1 MDHEN, CDR2 SYDVKM. V gave up 4 bases and J gave up 8 bases, with 21 bases separating them. CDR3 bases: TGTGCCAGCAGTTCCCCGGAGCAGTTGGCCCTTTATGAGCAGTTCTTC. It translates to CASSSPEQLALYEQFF. Together with reference TRBV28 and TRBJ2-1, the CDR3 gives the full variable domain: DVKVTQSSRYLVKRTGEKVFLECVQDMDHENMFWYRQDPGLGLRLIYFSYDVKMKEKGDIPEGYSVSREKKERFSLILESASTNQTSMYLCASSSPEQLALYEQFFGPGTRLTVL.

The V call is TRBV5-1, the J call TRBJ1-6, with 9 nucleotides matching TRBD1. CDR3 length equals 16 residues. CDR1 is SGHRS, CDR2 YFSETQ, per germline. V shed 3 bases and J 6 bases; nucleotides not matched to a gene: 7. The CDR3 DNA follows: TGCGCCAGCAGCTCAGGGACAGGGAATATTAATTCACCCCTCCACTTT. It codes for CASSSGTGNINSPLHF.

This sequence joins TRBV19 and TRBJ1-5, with 7 bases lining up with TRBD1. Germline lookup yields CDR1 LNHDA and CDR2 SQIVND (reference sequence). The CDR3 has 12 residues. V lost 3 bases to trimming and J lost 9 bases; unmatched junction nucleotides: 2. The CDR3 DNA is TGTGCCAGTAGTATCCCAGGGGGGCCCCAGCATTTT. Translating gives CASSIPGGPQHF.

This clone was seen once. The rearrangement links TRBV20-1 to TRBJ1-4, with unresolved D. Germline lookup yields CDR1 DFQATT and CDR2 SNEGSKA (reference sequence). The CDR3 is 11 residues long. With 4 bases removed from V and 8 bases from J, the gap between germline ends came to 8 bases. CDR3 sequence reads: CSAIVREKLFF. In DNA, the CDR3 is TGCAGTGCTATAGTACGAGAAAAACTGTTTTTT.

The J gene is TRBJ2-6, the V gene TRBV5-1; D is possibly TRBD1 (5 bases). V shed 4 bases and J shed 0 bases, with 20 bases lying between them. Germline V CDR1 and CDR2: SGHRS, YFSETQ. CDR3 length: 19 amino acids. The CDR3 region has the DNA TGCGCCAGCAGCGCGGCCTTTACAGGTCTACCCTCTGGGGCCAACGTCCTGACTTTC. Encoded protein: CASSAAFTGLPSGANVLTF.

The chain links TRBV25-1 to TRBJ2-1, with 8 bases lining up with TRBD2. Per the germline V gene, CDR1 is MGHDK and CDR2 is SYGVNS. The V gene end was trimmed by 1 base and the J gene end by 7 bases; junction bases not matched to a gene: 6. The CDR3 consists of 15 residues. The CDR3 region is CASSELRGGGNEQFF. The CDR3 region has the DNA TGTGCCAGCAGTGAATTACGGGGGGGCGGAAATGAGCAGTTCTTC.

This rearrangement joins TRBV10-3 to TRBJ2-7; 12 bases are a match to TRBD2. V was pared by 6 bases and J by 4 bases, with 7 bases of the junction left unmatched. The CDR3 contains 15 residues. CDR1 and CDR2 from the germline V gene are ENHRY and SYGVKD. The CDR3 loop reads CAIRTSGGTKYEQYF. The CDR3 nucleotides read TGTGCCATCAGGACTAGCGGGGGAACGAAGTACGAGCAGTACTTC.

The chain carries TRBV6-6 and TRBJ2-5, with 7 bases lining up with TRBD1. CDR3 length: 14 amino acids. Trimming cost V 7 bases and J 3 bases; bases outside gene matches: 8. Germline-derived CDR1 and CDR2 are MNHNY and SVGAGI (reference sequence). CDR3 sequence reads: CASTPRDSEETQYF. For the CDR3, the DNA is TGTGCCAGCACCCCCCGGGACAGTGAAGAGACCCAGTACTTC.

The CDR3 nucleotides read TGTGCCAGCAGCCGGACAGGGGGCCGGGACGAGCAGTACTTC. Translating gives CASSRTGGRDEQYF. V gene TRBV28 combines with J gene TRBJ2-7; 11 bases map to TRBD1. Germline V gene data show CDR1 as MDHEN and CDR2 as SYDVKM. V trimming: 6 bases; J trimming: 5 bases; junction bases outside the gene matches: 6. This CDR3 comprises 14 residues.

The rearrangement uses TRBV2 and TRBJ2-5; a possible D gene is TRBD1 (6 bases). Between the trimmed V and J ends, which lost 4 bases and 5 bases, there was a span of 23 bases. The CDR3 covers 17 residues. Germline V gene lookup returns CDR1 SNHLY and CDR2 FYNNEI. This CDR3 is CASSGVGWGQRGETQYF. CDR3 coding DNA: TGTGCCAGCAGTGGAGTCGGGTGGGGGCAGCGCGGGGAGACCCAGTACTTC.

The chain couples TRBV5-4 to TRBJ2-2, with D possibly TRBD1 on 6 matching bases. The V end lost 2 bases, the J end lost 1 base, and 9 bases lay between the germline ends. CDR1 is SGHNT and CDR2 is YYREEE in the germline V gene (reference sequence). The CDR3 extends over 15 amino acids. CDR3 nucleotides: TGTGCCAGCAGCTTCCCGACAGGGAACACCGGGGAGCTGTTTTTT. Protein product: CASSFPTGNTGELFF.